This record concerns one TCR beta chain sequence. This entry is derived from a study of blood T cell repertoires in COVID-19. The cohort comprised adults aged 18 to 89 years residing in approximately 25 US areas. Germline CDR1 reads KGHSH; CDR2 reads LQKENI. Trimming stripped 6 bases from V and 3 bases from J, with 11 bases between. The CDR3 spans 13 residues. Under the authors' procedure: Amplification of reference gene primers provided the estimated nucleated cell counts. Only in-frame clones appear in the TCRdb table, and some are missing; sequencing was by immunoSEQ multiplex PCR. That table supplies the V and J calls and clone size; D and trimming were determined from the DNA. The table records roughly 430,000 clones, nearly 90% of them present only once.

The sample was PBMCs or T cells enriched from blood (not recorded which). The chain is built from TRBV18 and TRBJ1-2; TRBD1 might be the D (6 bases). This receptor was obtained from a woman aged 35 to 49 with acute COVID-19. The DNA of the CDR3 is TGTGCCAGCTCCTCCTGGACAGACTATGGCTACACCTTC. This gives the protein CASSSWTDYGYTF.